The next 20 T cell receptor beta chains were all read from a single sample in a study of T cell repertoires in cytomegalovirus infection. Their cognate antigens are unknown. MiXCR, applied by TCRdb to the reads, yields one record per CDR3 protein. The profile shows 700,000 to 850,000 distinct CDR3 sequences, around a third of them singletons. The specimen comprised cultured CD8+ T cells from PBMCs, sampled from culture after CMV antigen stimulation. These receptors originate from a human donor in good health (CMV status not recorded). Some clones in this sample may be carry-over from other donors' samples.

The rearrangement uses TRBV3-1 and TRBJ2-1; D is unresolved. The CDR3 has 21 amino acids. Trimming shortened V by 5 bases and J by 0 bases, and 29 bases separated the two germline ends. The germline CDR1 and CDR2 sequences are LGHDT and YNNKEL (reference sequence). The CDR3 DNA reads TGTGCCAGCAGCGGGCGATCCCAACTTTTTACCGGTTTTAGCTCCTACAATGAGCAGTTCTTC. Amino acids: CASSGRSQLFTGFSSYNEQFF.

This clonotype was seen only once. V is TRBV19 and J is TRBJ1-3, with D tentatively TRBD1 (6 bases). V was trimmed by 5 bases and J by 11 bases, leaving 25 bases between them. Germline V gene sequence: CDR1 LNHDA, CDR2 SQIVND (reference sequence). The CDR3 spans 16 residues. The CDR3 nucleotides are TGTGCCAGTAGTCCCCGCGGACAGTCTCCCGTCTTAGCCATATATTTT. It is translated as CASSPRGQSPVLAIYF.

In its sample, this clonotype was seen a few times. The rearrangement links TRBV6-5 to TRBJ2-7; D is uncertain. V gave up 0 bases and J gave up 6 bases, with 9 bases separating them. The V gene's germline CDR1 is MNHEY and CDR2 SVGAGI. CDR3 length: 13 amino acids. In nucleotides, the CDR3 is TGTGCCAGCAGTTACTCGATTTTCCGCGAGCAGTACTTC. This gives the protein CASSYSIFREQYF.

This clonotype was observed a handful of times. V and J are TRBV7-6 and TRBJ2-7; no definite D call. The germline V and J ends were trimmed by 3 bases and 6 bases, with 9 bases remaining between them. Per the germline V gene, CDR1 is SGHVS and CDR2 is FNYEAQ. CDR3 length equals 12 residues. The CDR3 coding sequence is TGTGCCAGCAGCTTTAAGGGCCCCGAGCAGTACTTC. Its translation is CASSFKGPEQYF.

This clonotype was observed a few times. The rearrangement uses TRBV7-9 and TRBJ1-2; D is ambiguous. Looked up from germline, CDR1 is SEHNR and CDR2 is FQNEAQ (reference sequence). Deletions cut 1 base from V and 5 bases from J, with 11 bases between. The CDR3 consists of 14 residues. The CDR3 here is CASSLEPRDYGYTF. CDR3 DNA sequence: TGTGCCAGCAGCTTAGAACCCCGGGATTATGGCTACACCTTC.

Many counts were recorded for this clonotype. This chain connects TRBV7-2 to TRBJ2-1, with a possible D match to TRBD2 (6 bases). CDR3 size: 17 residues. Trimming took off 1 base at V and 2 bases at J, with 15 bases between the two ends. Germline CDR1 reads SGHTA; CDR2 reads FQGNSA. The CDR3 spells CASSLDSLGGTYNEQFF. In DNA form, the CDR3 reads TGTGCCAGCAGCTTAGATTCTTTGGGGGGAACCTACAATGAGCAGTTCTTC.

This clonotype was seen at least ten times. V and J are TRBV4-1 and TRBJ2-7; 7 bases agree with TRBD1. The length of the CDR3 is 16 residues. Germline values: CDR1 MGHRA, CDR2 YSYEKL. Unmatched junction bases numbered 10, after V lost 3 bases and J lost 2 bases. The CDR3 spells CASSQGADRITYEQYF. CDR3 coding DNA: TGCGCCAGCAGCCAGGGAGCGGACAGGATTACCTACGAGCAGTACTTC.

The CDR3 DNA sequence: TGCGCCAGCAGCTCGCAGGAGAACAATGAGCAGTTCTTC. As protein: CASSSQENNEQFF. The chain employs TRBV5-1 and TRBJ2-1; D gene unclear. Germline assignment: CDR1 SGHRS and CDR2 YFSETQ. This CDR3 comprises 13 residues. V was shortened by 3 bases and J by 5 bases, with 9 bases between the two germline ends.

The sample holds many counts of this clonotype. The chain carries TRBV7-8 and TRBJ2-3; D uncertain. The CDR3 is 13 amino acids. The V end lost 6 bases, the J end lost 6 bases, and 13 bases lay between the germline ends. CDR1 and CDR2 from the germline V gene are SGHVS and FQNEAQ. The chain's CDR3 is CASRLRMGDTQYF. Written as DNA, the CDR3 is TGTGCCAGCAGGCTGCGTATGGGGGATACGCAGTATTTT.

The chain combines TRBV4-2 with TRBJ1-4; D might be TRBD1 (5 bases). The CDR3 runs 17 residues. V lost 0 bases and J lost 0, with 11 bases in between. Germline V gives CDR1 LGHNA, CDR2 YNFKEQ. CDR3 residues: CASSQELDIATNEKLFF. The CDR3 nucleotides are TGTGCCAGCAGCCAAGAGTTGGACATAGCAACTAATGAAAAACTGTTTTTT.

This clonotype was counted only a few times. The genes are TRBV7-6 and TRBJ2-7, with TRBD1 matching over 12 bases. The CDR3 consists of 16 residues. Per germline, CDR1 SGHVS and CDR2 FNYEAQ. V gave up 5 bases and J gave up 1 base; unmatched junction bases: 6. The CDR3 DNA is TGTGCCAGCAGCGGCGGGACAGGGGGCTCATCCTACGAGCAGTACTTC. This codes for CASSGGTGGSSYEQYF.

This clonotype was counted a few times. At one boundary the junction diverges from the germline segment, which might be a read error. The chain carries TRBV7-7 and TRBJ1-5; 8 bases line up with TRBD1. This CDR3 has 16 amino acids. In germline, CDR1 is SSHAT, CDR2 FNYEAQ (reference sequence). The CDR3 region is CASSPDGTGGNQPQHF. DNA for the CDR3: TGTGCTAGCAGCCCCGATGGGACAGGCGGCAATCAGCCCCAGCATTTT.

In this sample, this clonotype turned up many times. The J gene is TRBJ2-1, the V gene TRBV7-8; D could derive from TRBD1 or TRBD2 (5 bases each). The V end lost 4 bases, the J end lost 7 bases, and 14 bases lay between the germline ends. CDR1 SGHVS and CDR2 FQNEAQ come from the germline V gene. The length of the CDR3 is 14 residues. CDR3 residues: CASSSRVAGNEQFF. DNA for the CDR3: TGTGCCAGCAGCTCGAGGGTGGCAGGGAATGAGCAGTTCTTC.

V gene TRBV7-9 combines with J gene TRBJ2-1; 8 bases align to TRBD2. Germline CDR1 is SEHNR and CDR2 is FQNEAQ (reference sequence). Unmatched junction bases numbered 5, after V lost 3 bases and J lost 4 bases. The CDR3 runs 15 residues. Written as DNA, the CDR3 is TGTGCCAGCAGCTTCGGAGCGGGGGAGTACAATGAGCAGTTCTTC. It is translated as CASSFGAGEYNEQFF.

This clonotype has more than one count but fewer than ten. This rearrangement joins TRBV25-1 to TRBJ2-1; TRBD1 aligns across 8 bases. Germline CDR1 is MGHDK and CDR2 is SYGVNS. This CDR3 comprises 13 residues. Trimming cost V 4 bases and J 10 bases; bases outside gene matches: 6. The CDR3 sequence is CASSGWTGWEQFF. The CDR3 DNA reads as TGTGCCAGCAGTGGTTGGACAGGGTGGGAGCAGTTCTTC.

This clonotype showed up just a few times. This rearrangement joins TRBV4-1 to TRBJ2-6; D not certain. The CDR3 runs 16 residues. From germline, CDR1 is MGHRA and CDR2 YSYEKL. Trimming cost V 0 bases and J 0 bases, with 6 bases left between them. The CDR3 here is CASSQDVISGANVLTF. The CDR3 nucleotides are TGCGCCAGCAGCCAAGATGTAATCTCTGGGGCCAACGTCCTGACTTTC.

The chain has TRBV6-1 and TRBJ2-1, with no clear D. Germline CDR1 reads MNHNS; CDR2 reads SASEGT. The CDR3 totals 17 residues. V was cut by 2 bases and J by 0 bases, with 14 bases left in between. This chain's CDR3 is CASSEFGLLSSYNEQFF. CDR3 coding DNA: TGTGCCAGCAGTGAATTTGGCCTGCTCAGCTCCTACAATGAGCAGTTCTTC.

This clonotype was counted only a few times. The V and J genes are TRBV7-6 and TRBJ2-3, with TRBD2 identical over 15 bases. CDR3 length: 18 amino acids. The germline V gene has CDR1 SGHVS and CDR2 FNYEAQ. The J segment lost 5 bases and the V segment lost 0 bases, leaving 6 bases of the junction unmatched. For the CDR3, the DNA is TGTGCCAGCAGCTTAGCTTCGGGACTAGCGGGGGGCCGAGATACGCAGTATTTT. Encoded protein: CASSLASGLAGGRDTQYF.

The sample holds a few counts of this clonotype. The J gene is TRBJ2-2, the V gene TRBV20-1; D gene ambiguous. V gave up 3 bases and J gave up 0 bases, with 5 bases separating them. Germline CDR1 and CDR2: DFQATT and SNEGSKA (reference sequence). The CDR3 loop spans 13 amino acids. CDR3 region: CSASITNTGELFF. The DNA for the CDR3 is TGCAGTGCTAGTATCACGAACACCGGGGAGCTGTTTTTT.

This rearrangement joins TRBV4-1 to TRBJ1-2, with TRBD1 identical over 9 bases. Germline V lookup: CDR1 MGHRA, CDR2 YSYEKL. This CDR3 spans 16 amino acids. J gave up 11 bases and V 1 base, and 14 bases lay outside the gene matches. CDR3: CASSQVTNRTGEIYTF. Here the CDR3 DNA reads TGCGCCAGCAGCCAAGTAACTAACCGGACAGGGGAGATTTACACCTTC.